These 17 T cell receptor beta chains came from one sample sequenced in a study of technical replicates of blood from several donors. TCRdb keeps only in-frame clones here, not all; method: immunoSEQ multiplex PCR. The repertoire includes about 100,000 clones, almost 96% of them detected once, and approximately 0.22% sits in the top ten. Sequences were obtained from T cells isolated from PBMCs. These TCRs come from a human donor in good health.

The rearrangement uses TRBV20-1 and TRBJ2-1; D is undetermined. The CDR3 is 9 residues long. The V and J ends lost 3 bases and 10 bases respectively, with 4 bases between them. CDR1 is DFQATT and CDR2 is SNEGSKA in the germline V gene (reference sequence). The CDR3 coding sequence is TGCAGTGCTAGTCCGGAGCAGTTCTTC. This sequence encodes CSASPEQFF.

This rearrangement joins TRBV7-7 to TRBJ1-3; a weak D match, TRBD1 (5 bases). This CDR3 has 15 residues. The V gene lost 5 bases and the J gene lost 2 bases, with 13 bases spanning the gap. Germline values: CDR1 SSHAT, CDR2 FNYEAQ (reference sequence). The CDR3 reads CASSRSAGAGNTIYF. CDR3 coding DNA: TGTGCCAGCAGCCGCTCAGCGGGGGCTGGAAACACCATATATTTT.

The chain joins TRBV4-2 to TRBJ1-5; D is ambiguous. This CDR3 has 15 residues. Germline V gene lookup returns CDR1 LGHNA and CDR2 YNFKEQ. V lost 1 base and J lost 5, with 12 bases in between. CDR3 bases: TGTGCCAGCAGCCAAGTCGTCCGGGGTGATCAGCCCCAGCATTTT. Translated: CASSQVVRGDQPQHF.

The J gene is TRBJ2-7, the V gene TRBV27, with 8 bases matching TRBD1. The CDR3 is 15 residues long. CDR1 and CDR2 (germline): MNHEY, SMNVEV (reference sequence). Unmatched junction bases numbered 8, after V lost 3 bases and J lost 4 bases. CDR3 residues: CASSFFRGPYYEQYF. Here the CDR3 DNA reads TGTGCCAGCAGTTTCTTCAGGGGGCCCTATTACGAGCAGTACTTC.

The chain joins TRBV6-5 to TRBJ2-1; D perhaps matches TRBD1 (6 bases). Germline values: CDR1 MNHEY, CDR2 SVGAGI. CDR3 length equals 12 residues. Trimming removed 6 bases from V and 7 bases from J, with 10 bases in between. The CDR3 region is CASSAGVNEQFF. The CDR3 bases are TGTGCCAGCAGCGCAGGGGTAAATGAGCAGTTCTTC.

This chain connects TRBV6-4 to TRBJ1-1, with D possibly matching TRBD1 (5 bases). V was cut by 6 bases and J by 0 bases, with 11 bases left in between. The CDR3 runs 14 residues. CDR1 MRHNA and CDR2 SNTAGT come from the germline V gene. The CDR3 spells CASRWTFLNTEAFF. For the CDR3, the DNA is TGTGCCAGCAGGTGGACATTTCTGAACACTGAAGCTTTCTTT.

This sequence joins TRBV28 and TRBJ1-6; D is unresolved. V was shortened by 4 bases and J by 10 bases, with 17 bases between the two germline ends. This CDR3 comprises 15 residues. Per the germline V gene, CDR1 is MDHEN and CDR2 is SYDVKM. For the CDR3, the DNA is TGTGCCAGCAGTTCCTCCCACGTCGGGAAGTCACCCCTCCACTTT. Translation gives CASSSSHVGKSPLHF.

The rearrangement joins TRBV29-1 to TRBJ2-5, with D perhaps TRBD1 (5 bases). Germline assignment: CDR1 SQVTM and CDR2 ANQGSEA. The CDR3 totals 14 residues. V lost 4 bases and J lost 0, with 12 bases in between. The CDR3 spells CSVGGSWYQETQYF. DNA for the CDR3: TGCAGCGTTGGGGGCAGCTGGTACCAAGAGACCCAGTACTTC. The full variable domain, completed using reference TRBV29-1 and TRBJ2-5, is SAVISQKPSRDICQRGTSLTIQCQVDSQVTMMFWYRQQPGQSLTLIATANQGSEATYESGFVIDKFPISRPNLTFSTLTVSNMSPEDSSIYLCSVGGSWYQETQYFGPGTRLLVL.

This clone was counted a single time. The chain is built from TRBV27 and TRBJ1-5; TRBD1 matches at 7 bases. V shed 6 bases, J shed 2 bases, and the junction held 4 bases outside the gene matches. In germline, CDR1 is MNHEY, CDR2 SMNVEV (reference sequence). The length of the CDR3 is 14 residues. The CDR3: CASSPGQGNQPQHF. CDR3 DNA sequence: TGTGCCAGCAGCCCTGGACAGGGCAATCAGCCCCAGCATTTT.

This chain links TRBV16 with TRBJ2-7, with D possibly being TRBD1 (5 bases). This CDR3 region has 15 residues. CDR1 is KGHSY, CDR2 FQNENV, per germline. Trimming removed 2 bases from V and 3 bases from J, with 14 bases in between. The CDR3 region has the DNA TGTGCCAGCAGCCAAACAGGTTCTCGATTCTACGAGCAGTACTTC. Translated: CASSQTGSRFYEQYF.

This chain connects TRBV5-4 to TRBJ2-3; 9 nucleotides align to TRBD2. The V and J ends lost 3 bases and 2 bases, in that order; junction bases with no gene match: 7. The CDR3 spans 16 residues. CDR1 is SGHNT and CDR2 is YYREEE in the germline V gene (reference sequence). The CDR3 DNA follows: TGTGCCAGCAGCTCCTTTAGCGGGAGATTCACAGATACGCAGTATTTT. It translates to CASSSFSGRFTDTQYF.

The count of this clone is one. This rearrangement joins TRBV5-1 to TRBJ2-1; 8 nucleotides agree with TRBD2. Germline CDR1 and CDR2: SGHRS and YFSETQ. Trimming at V came to 5 bases and at J to 6 bases, leaving 7 bases not matched to a gene. The CDR3 has 14 amino acids. DNA of the CDR3: TGCGCCAGCAGTACTAGCGGCGGACTCAATGAGCAGTTCTTC. Its protein is CASSTSGGLNEQFF.

The chain employs TRBV30 and TRBJ1-2, with D unresolved. Trimming shortened V by 6 bases and J by 8 bases, and 16 bases separated the two germline ends. The length of the CDR3 is 12 residues. From germline, CDR1 is GTSNPN and CDR2 SVGIG (reference sequence). The CDR3 DNA reads as TGTGCCTGCCAAACCGGACTCGAGGGCTACACCTTC. It translates to CACQTGLEGYTF. The complete variable domain, with remaining parts taken from reference TRBV30 and TRBJ1-2, reads SQTIHQWPATLVQPVGSPLSLECTVEGTSNPNLYWYRQAAGRGLQLLFYSVGIGQISSEVPQNLSASRPQDRQFILSSKKLLLSDSGFYLCACQTGLEGYTFGSGTRLTVV.

This chain links TRBV19 with TRBJ1-1, with 8 bases identical to TRBD1. The CDR3 extends over 16 amino acids. V trimming: 3 bases; J trimming: 8 bases; junction bases outside the gene matches: 14. CDR1 is LNHDA, CDR2 SQIVND, per germline (reference sequence). The CDR3 DNA sequence: TGTGCCAGTAGTATTATGCCAGGCAGGGGGCCCGGCGAAGCTTTCTTT. This encodes CASSIMPGRGPGEAFF. Combining the CDR3 with reference TRBV19 and TRBJ1-1 gives the whole variable domain DGGITQSPKYLFRKEGQNVTLSCEQNLNHDAMYWYRQDPGQGLRLIYYSQIVNDFQKGDIAEGYSVSREKKESFPLTVTSAQKNPTAFYLCASSIMPGRGPGEAFFGQGTRLTVV.

The V gene is TRBV28, the J gene TRBJ2-1; 8 bases agree with TRBD2. V shed 4 bases and J 7 bases; nucleotides not matched to a gene: 12. Per the germline V gene, CDR1 is MDHEN and CDR2 is SYDVKM. The CDR3 has 16 residues. The CDR3 region is CASSSITSGMGNEQFF. As DNA, the CDR3 is TGTGCCAGCAGTTCTATTACTAGCGGTATGGGGAATGAGCAGTTCTTC.

The chain links TRBV4-1 to TRBJ2-1, with 8 bases aligning to TRBD2. The germline CDR1 and CDR2 sequences are MGHRA and YSYEKL. J lost 5 bases, V lost 4 bases, and 4 bases had no gene match. This CDR3 has 14 amino acids. The CDR3 is CASSPGGGNNEQFF. The CDR3 DNA sequence: TGCGCCAGCAGCCCCGGGGGGGGTAACAATGAGCAGTTCTTC.

The chain links TRBV27 to TRBJ2-7; D is possibly TRBD2 (6 bases). Trimming left V 7 bases short and J 6 bases short, with 16 bases between. Germline lookup yields CDR1 MNHEY and CDR2 SMNVEV (reference sequence). The CDR3 sequence is 13 residues long. The CDR3 loop reads CASTPSEIGEQYF. The CDR3 bases are TGTGCCAGCACCCCTAGCGAGATCGGCGAGCAGTACTTC.